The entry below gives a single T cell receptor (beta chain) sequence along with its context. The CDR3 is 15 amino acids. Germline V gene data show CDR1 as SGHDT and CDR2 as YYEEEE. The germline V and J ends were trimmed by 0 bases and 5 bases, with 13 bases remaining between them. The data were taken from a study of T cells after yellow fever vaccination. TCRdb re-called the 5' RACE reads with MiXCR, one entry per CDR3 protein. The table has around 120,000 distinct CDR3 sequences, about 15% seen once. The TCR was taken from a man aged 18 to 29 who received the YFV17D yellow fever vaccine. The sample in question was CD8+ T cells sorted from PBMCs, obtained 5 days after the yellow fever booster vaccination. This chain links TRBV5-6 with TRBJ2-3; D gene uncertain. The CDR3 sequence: CASSLVGYHGDTQYF. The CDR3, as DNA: TGTGCCAGCAGCTTGGTCGGGTATCACGGAGATACGCAGTATTTT.